This entry lists 31 T cell receptor beta chains sequenced from one sample in a study of T cell repertoires in cytomegalovirus infection (dated by TCRdb to between 2019 and 2020). What the treatment or condition label conveys for this sample: in vitro stimulation with specific CMV peptide epitopes to enrich CMV-specific T cells. Instrument on record: Illumina HiSeq 1500. Starting from the raw public reads, TCRdb applied fastp trimming at Q25, assembled clones with MiXCR and retained in-frame beta chains. Every distinct CDR3 protein forms one entry, paired with its most common genes and DNA. Recorded for this sample are some 500,000 distinct CDR3 sequences; 40% of them occurred a single time. Roughly 50% of the sample is in the top ten clones. Their target antigens are unknown. Sequencing used cultured PBMCs, obtained from culture after CMV antigen stimulation. These receptor sequences come from a human donor in good health (CMV status not recorded). Some clones in this sample may be carry-over from other donors' samples.

This clonotype has just a few counts. The chain employs TRBV6-2 or TRBV6-3 and TRBJ2-3; no clear D. The ends were cut back, 8 bases at V and 2 bases at J, with 11 bases in the middle. In germline, CDR1 is MNHEY, CDR2 SVGEGT. The CDR3 spans 13 residues. CDR3 sequence: CASVLQNTDTQYF. Written as DNA, the CDR3 is TGTGCCAGCGTTCTCCAAAACACAGATACGCAGTATTTT.

The table lists this clonotype with a few counts. The rearrangement uses TRBV7-8 and TRBJ2-5, with D unresolved. The CDR3 contains 14 residues. V was clipped by 2 bases and J by 5 bases, with 12 bases between them. Germline V lookup: CDR1 SGHVS, CDR2 FQNEAQ. The CDR3 bases are TGTGCCAGCAGCTTATGGGCGGCGAGGGAGACCCAGTACTTC. Its translation: CASSLWAARETQYF. Using reference TRBV7-8 and TRBJ2-5 for the parts outside the CDR3, the full variable domain is GAGVSQSPRYKVAKRGQDVALRCDPISGHVSLFWYQQALGQGPEFLTYFQNEAQLDKSGLPSDRFFAERPEGSVSTLKIQRTQQEDSAVYLCASSLWAARETQYFGPGTRLLVL.

This clonotype was counted a few times. The chain recombines TRBV7-2 with TRBJ1-3, with D possibly being TRBD1 (6 bases). The CDR3 is 14 residues long. The V end lost 2 bases, the J end lost 8 bases, and 13 bases lay between the germline ends. Germline CDR1 and CDR2: SGHTA and FQGNSA. The CDR3 spells CASSLSVGADTIYF. The CDR3 nucleotides are TGTGCCAGCAGCTTATCTGTGGGGGCAGACACCATATATTTT.

Notes on this clonotype: An end of the junction differs from the germline gene, which may be a read error. The chain employs TRBV12-3 or TRBV12-4 and TRBJ2-5; 11 bases map to TRBD2. CDR3 size: 14 residues. The CDR3 DNA reads TGTGCCAGCAGTGTAGCGGGGGGGGGCGAGACCCAGTACTTC. Translation gives CASSVAGGGETQYF.

The chain uses TRBV12-3 or TRBV12-4 and TRBJ2-3; D remains ambiguous. Trimming shortened V by 8 bases and J by 2 bases, and 11 bases separated the two germline ends. The CDR3 totals 13 residues. DNA for the CDR3: TGTGCCAGCTGGCAGTGGGCCACAGATACGCAGTATTTT. This sequence encodes CASWQWATDTQYF.

The chain has TRBV7-2 and TRBJ1-4; D might be TRBD1 (5 bases). The V gene's germline CDR1 is SGHTA and CDR2 FQGNSA. V lost 7 bases and J 3 bases, leaving 15 bases between the germline ends. CDR3 length: 15 amino acids. In DNA, the CDR3 is TGTGCCAGCACCCGGCAGGGCGGACCTAATGAAAAACTGTTTTTT. This encodes CASTRQGGPNEKLFF.

The V gene is TRBV9, the J gene TRBJ2-3; D unresolved. Germline CDR1 SGDLS, CDR2 YYNGEE. Trimming shortened V by 4 bases and J by 2 bases, and 8 bases separated the two germline ends. The CDR3 is 13 residues long. CDR3 region: CASSPPHTDTQYF. The CDR3 nucleotides are TGTGCCAGCAGCCCCCCCCACACAGATACGCAGTATTTT.

The chain has TRBV5-4 and TRBJ2-5; D is possibly TRBD2 (5 bases). Germline V lookup: CDR1 SGHNT, CDR2 YYREEE (reference sequence). With 0 bases removed from V and 2 bases from J, the gap between germline ends came to 14 bases. There are 16 residues in the CDR3. DNA of the CDR3: TGTGCCAGCAGCTTGGCCGGTTCAGGCGGGCAAGAGACCCAGTACTTC. As protein: CASSLAGSGGQETQYF.

The genes are TRBV11-2 and TRBJ2-3; D is uncertain. V dropped 3 bases and J dropped 6 bases, with 7 bases sitting between them. Germline CDR1 SGHAT, CDR2 FQNNGV. The CDR3 covers 12 residues. The CDR3 DNA reads as TGTGCCAGCAGCTTTGCTCTCGATACGCAGTATTTT. Translating gives CASSFALDTQYF.

The genes are TRBV6-2 or TRBV6-3 and TRBJ2-1, with D unresolved. The germline V gene has CDR1 MNHEY and CDR2 SVGEGT. The V end was cut by 6 bases, the J end by 0 bases, with 9 bases between. The CDR3 contains 14 residues. DNA of the CDR3: TGTGCCAGCAGGCGATACAGCTCCTACAATGAGCAGTTCTTC. Translating it yields CASRRYSSYNEQFF.

The chain carries TRBV19 and TRBJ1-2, with 8 bases identical to TRBD1. CDR1 is LNHDA, CDR2 SQIVND, per germline (reference sequence). With 3 bases clipped from V and 5 bases from J, the junction kept 8 bases outside the gene matches. The CDR3 covers 15 residues. In nucleotides, the CDR3 is TGTGCCAGTAGTATCGGAGGGCAGGGGGCATATGGCTACACCTTC. Its translation is CASSIGGQGAYGYTF.

This clonotype has just a few counts. The chain carries TRBV9 and TRBJ2-5; D perhaps matches TRBD1 (5 bases). The germline CDR1 and CDR2 sequences are SGDLS and YYNGEE. V was shortened by 1 base and J by 4 bases, with 14 bases between the two germline ends. The CDR3 is 15 amino acids. Written as DNA, the CDR3 is TGTGCCAGCAGCGTAAATACAGGTTTTGGAGAGACCCAGTACTTC. This codes for CASSVNTGFGETQYF. Full variable domain (remainder filled in from reference TRBV9 and TRBJ2-5): DSGVTQTPKHLITATGQRVTLRCSPRSGDLSVYWYQQSLDQGLQFLIQYYNGEERAKGNILERFSAQQFPDLHSELNLSSLELGDSALYFCASSVNTGFGETQYFGPGTRLLVL.

The chain employs TRBV7-2 and TRBJ2-7, with 8 bases that match TRBD2. Trimming removed 1 base from V and 1 base from J; junction bases left unmatched: 9. The CDR3 spans 17 residues. Germline lookup yields CDR1 SGHTA and CDR2 FQGNSA. The CDR3 spells CASSLGAGTRVSYEQYF. For the CDR3, the DNA is TGTGCCAGCAGCTTAGGGGCTGGGACTAGGGTTTCCTACGAGCAGTACTTC. Combining the CDR3 with reference TRBV7-2 and TRBJ2-7 gives the whole variable domain GAGVSQSPSNKVTEKGKDVELRCDPISGHTALYWYRQSLGQGLEFLIYFQGNSAPDKSGLPSDRFSAERTGGSVSTLTIQRTQQEDSAVYLCASSLGAGTRVSYEQYFGPGTRLTVT.

The chain joins TRBV6-1 to TRBJ2-5; 8 bases line up with TRBD2. Per the germline V gene, CDR1 is MNHNS and CDR2 is SASEGT. After removal of 2 bases from V and 4 bases from J, the junction contained 9 bases not matched to a gene. The CDR3 totals 16 residues. The CDR3 sequence: CASSESGGGVAETQYF. CDR3 nucleotide sequence: TGTGCCAGCAGTGAATCGGGAGGGGGTGTTGCAGAGACCCAGTACTTC.

The chain employs TRBV10-3 and TRBJ2-7, with 10 bases lining up with TRBD2. Germline V gives CDR1 ENHRY, CDR2 SYGVKD. With 0 bases clipped from V and 1 base from J, the junction kept 3 bases outside the gene matches. This CDR3 comprises 16 residues. CDR3 nucleotide sequence: TGTGCCATCAGTGAGTCGGCTAGCGGGAGATCCTACGAGCAGTACTTC. Amino acid sequence: CAISESASGRSYEQYF.

The V gene is TRBV19, the J gene TRBJ2-2, with D possibly matching TRBD2 (6 bases). V lost 7 bases and J lost 8, with 8 bases in between. The CDR3 loop spans 11 amino acids. Germline-derived CDR1 and CDR2 are LNHDA and SQIVND (reference sequence). The CDR3 sequence is CASKSGGELFF. The CDR3 coding sequence is TGTGCCAGTAAAAGCGGGGGGGAGCTGTTTTTT.

The genes are TRBV18 and TRBJ1-5; weak D call: TRBD1 (5 bases). This CDR3 region has 17 residues. V lost 3 bases and J 0 bases, leaving 15 bases between the germline ends. Germline assignment: CDR1 KGHSH and CDR2 LQKENI. CDR3 nucleotide sequence: TGTGCCAGCTCACCCGGGGCAGGAGATCTTAGCAATCAGCCCCAGCATTTT. Its translation is CASSPGAGDLSNQPQHF.

The chain has TRBV12-3 or TRBV12-4 and TRBJ2-7; no clear D. CDR3 length: 11 amino acids. V was pared by 3 bases and J by 5 bases, with 5 bases between. The CDR3 region has the DNA TGTGCCAGCAGTTTTGCCCACGAGCAGTACTTC. Its protein is CASSFAHEQYF.

This clonotype occurred many times. The chain has TRBV7-2 and TRBJ2-7; 8 bases agree with TRBD2. After removal of 2 bases from V and 5 bases from J, the junction contained 5 bases not matched to a gene. The CDR3 spans 14 residues. The germline V gene encodes CDR1 SGHTA and CDR2 FQGNSA. The CDR3 region has the DNA TGTGCCAGCAGCTTAAGAGCGGGAGCCCACGAGCAGTACTTC. Translating it yields CASSLRAGAHEQYF.

Only a few counts were recorded for this clonotype. As DNA, the CDR3 is TGTGCCAGCGAGGTCGCTTGGGACAATGAGCAGTTCTTC. This gives the protein CASEVAWDNEQFF. This chain joins TRBV7-2 and TRBJ2-1; D is uncertain. This CDR3 spans 13 amino acids. Trimming cost V 8 bases and J 5 bases, with 13 bases left between them. Germline CDR1 and CDR2: SGHTA and FQGNSA.

V gene TRBV7-6 combines with J gene TRBJ2-5; no clear D gene. CDR3 length: 15 amino acids. The germline V gene has CDR1 SGHVS and CDR2 FNYEAQ. Trimming removed 5 bases at V and 2 bases at J, with 15 bases between. This CDR3 reads CASSKRWGRQETQYF. In nucleotides, the CDR3 is TGTGCCAGCAGCAAACGCTGGGGTCGGCAAGAGACCCAGTACTTC.

This sequence joins TRBV7-8 and TRBJ2-7; no clear D. This CDR3 contains 13 residues. Looked up from germline, CDR1 is SGHVS and CDR2 is FQNEAQ. V gave up 1 base and J gave up 2 bases, with 6 bases separating them. Written as DNA, the CDR3 is TGTGCCAGCAGCTTAGGATACCCCTACGAGCAGTACTTC. Residues: CASSLGYPYEQYF.

This rearrangement joins TRBV7-2 to TRBJ1-2; 9 positions match TRBD1. The CDR3 sequence is 15 residues long. V lost 5 bases to trimming and J lost 7 bases; unmatched junction nucleotides: 11. Germline V lookup: CDR1 SGHTA, CDR2 FQGNSA. Written as DNA, the CDR3 is TGTGCCAGCAGCCCGAAACCGGGACAGGGTACTGGCTACACCTTC. Amino acid sequence: CASSPKPGQGTGYTF.

This clonotype was counted only a few times. The chain employs TRBV12-3 or TRBV12-4 and TRBJ2-7; no reliable D call. Trimming took 6 bases from V and 3 from J, leaving 9 bases between them. This CDR3 contains 12 residues. CDR3 in DNA: TGTGCCAGCAGCCCCGGGCGCTACGAGCAGTACTTC. Amino acid sequence: CASSPGRYEQYF.

This chain connects TRBV7-2 to TRBJ2-1; 7 nucleotides agree with TRBD2. The germline gives CDR1 SGHTA, CDR2 FQGNSA. The V and J ends lost 6 bases and 6 bases, in that order; junction bases with no gene match: 11. There are 15 residues in the CDR3. CDR3 nucleotide sequence: TGTGCCAGCAGACTACCGGGACTAAGACTCAATGAGCAGTTCTTC. This codes for CASRLPGLRLNEQFF. The variable domain in full, with the rest retrieved from reference TRBV7-2 and TRBJ2-1, is GAGVSQSPSNKVTEKGKDVELRCDPISGHTALYWYRQSLGQGLEFLIYFQGNSAPDKSGLPSDRFSAERTGGSVSTLTIQRTQQEDSAVYLCASRLPGLRLNEQFFGPGTRLTVL.

The chain links TRBV5-4 to TRBJ2-3; a possible D gene is TRBD1 (5 bases). The germline V gene encodes CDR1 SGHNT and CDR2 YYREEE (reference sequence). The CDR3 totals 15 residues. The V end was cut by 0 bases, the J end by 4 bases, with 12 bases between. The CDR3 DNA follows: TGTGCCAGCAGCTTGGCAGGGATTTCTGCAGATACGCAGTATTTT. The encoded protein is CASSLAGISADTQYF. The whole variable domain, filled in from reference TRBV5-4 and TRBJ2-3, reads ETGVTQSPTHLIKTRGQQVTLRCSSQSGHNTVSWYQQALGQGPQFIFQYYREEENGRGNFPPRFSGLQFPNYSSELNVNALELDDSALYLCASSLAGISADTQYFGPGTRLTVL.

This chain joins TRBV19 and TRBJ2-1; a possible D gene is TRBD1 (6 bases). Germline loops: CDR1 LNHDA, CDR2 SQIVND (reference sequence). The CDR3 sequence is 15 residues long. V was pared by 5 bases and J by 8 bases, with 19 bases between. The CDR3 nucleotides are TGTGCCAGTAGTTCGCACCTCCGGGACAAATATGAGCAGTTCTTC. Amino acid sequence: CASSSHLRDKYEQFF. Combining the CDR3 with reference TRBV19 and TRBJ2-1 gives the whole variable domain DGGITQSPKYLFRKEGQNVTLSCEQNLNHDAMYWYRQDPGQGLRLIYYSQIVNDFQKGDIAEGYSVSREKKESFPLTVTSAQKNPTAFYLCASSSHLRDKYEQFFGPGTRLTVL.

This clonotype was observed a few times. The chain is built from TRBV6-2 or TRBV6-3 and TRBJ2-1; TRBD2 matches at 8 bases. In germline, CDR1 is MNHEY, CDR2 SVGEGT. This CDR3 is built from 16 residues. V shed 3 bases, J shed 8 bases, and the junction held 12 bases outside the gene matches. This CDR3 is CASSYSRGNGRDEQFF. The CDR3 region has the DNA TGTGCCAGCAGTTATAGTCGAGGGAACGGGAGGGATGAGCAGTTCTTC.

This clonotype was observed a few times. V and J are TRBV7-2 and TRBJ2-1; 7 bases are shared with TRBD2. CDR3 length: 16 residues. Germline CDR1 is SGHTA and CDR2 is FQGNSA. V gave up 3 bases and J gave up 4 bases; unmatched junction bases: 9. CDR3 sequence reads: CASSLVGARGYNEQFF. CDR3 bases: TGTGCCAGCAGCTTGGTAGGAGCGCGGGGGTACAATGAGCAGTTCTTC.

The chain has TRBV12-3 or TRBV12-4 and TRBJ2-5; D gene unclear. Trimming shortened V by 8 bases and J by 7 bases, and 14 bases separated the two germline ends. The CDR3 length is 12 residues. The CDR3 DNA reads as TGTGCCAGCGCTCGTGAGCCGGGGACCCAGTACTTC. It specifies CASAREPGTQYF.

This sequence joins TRBV7-6 and TRBJ1-1; D might be TRBD1 (6 bases). The CDR3 extends over 13 amino acids. V was trimmed by 4 bases and J by 2 bases, leaving 8 bases between them. Germline CDR1 is SGHVS and CDR2 is FNYEAQ. The CDR3: CASSWTDNTEAFF. The CDR3 DNA follows: TGTGCCAGCAGCTGGACAGATAACACTGAAGCTTTCTTT. Drawing the rest from reference TRBV7-6 and TRBJ1-1, the complete variable domain is GAGVSQSPRYKVTKRGQDVALRCDPISGHVSLYWYRQALGQGPEFLTYFNYEAQQDKSGLPNDRFSAERPEGSISTLTIQRTEQRDSAMYRCASSWTDNTEAFFGQGTRLTVV.